The 22 T cell receptor beta chains given below trace back to one sample, sequenced in a study of blood T cell repertoires in COVID-19. Clones were read by immunoSEQ multiplex PCR, and TCRdb kept only the in-frame ones, dropping some. This sample has 150,000 or so clones, with approximately 90% found just once. The specimen sequenced was peripheral blood. Receptor source: a man aged 25-40 years with COVID-19, enrolled during active disease.

This chain joins TRBV2 and TRBJ1-4; 7 bases align to TRBD1. Trimming removed 5 bases from V and 8 bases from J; junction bases left unmatched: 8. The CDR3 length is 14 residues. Germline loops: CDR1 SNHLY, CDR2 FYNNEI. The DNA of the CDR3 is TGTGCCAGCAGTATGACAGGGCGAGGAGAAAAACTGTTTTTT. Translated, it gives CASSMTGRGEKLFF.

The chain combines TRBV13 with TRBJ2-7; TRBD1 aligns across 9 bases. V was pared by 0 bases and J by 5 bases, with 5 bases of the junction left unmatched. CDR1 and CDR2 (germline): PRHDT, FYEKMQ (reference sequence). CDR3 length: 15 amino acids. The DNA for the CDR3 is TGTGCCAGCAGCTTAGGTGGGACAGGGAAAAACGAGCAGTACTTC. Translation gives CASSLGGTGKNEQYF.

This chain links TRBV7-9 with TRBJ1-1, with D possibly TRBD1 on 6 matching bases. CDR1 is SEHNR, CDR2 FQNEAQ, per germline (reference sequence). This CDR3 comprises 15 residues. The V end was cut by 3 bases, the J end by 1 base, with 12 bases between. Here the CDR3 DNA reads TGTGCCAGCAGCTTCTCCGGGACATCGAACACTGAAGCTTTCTTT. Its protein is CASSFSGTSNTEAFF.

J is TRBJ2-1 and V is TRBV16; maybe TRBD1 (6 bases). CDR3 size: 16 residues. Trimming pared 4 bases from V and 0 bases from J, leaving 13 bases between. Germline-derived CDR1 and CDR2 are KGHSY and FQNENV. The CDR3 region has the DNA TGTGCCAGCAGCCGCAGTCAGGGGTACTCCTACAATGAGCAGTTCTTC. Protein product: CASSRSQGYSYNEQFF.

The rearrangement links TRBV7-9 to TRBJ2-5; TRBD2 aligns across 11 bases. The V and J ends lost 3 bases and 2 bases, in that order; junction bases with no gene match: 2. The CDR3 loop spans 15 amino acids. Germline V gene sequence: CDR1 SEHNR, CDR2 FQNEAQ (reference sequence). CDR3 DNA sequence: TGTGCCAGCAGCTTCCGACTAGCGGGGCAAGAGACCCAGTACTTC. Encoded protein: CASSFRLAGQETQYF.

The CDR3 is CASSEPRGVSYNEQFF. In DNA, the CDR3 is TGTGCCAGCAGTGAGCCCCGGGGGGTCTCCTACAATGAGCAGTTCTTC. The chain links TRBV6-1 to TRBJ2-1; 7 positions agree with TRBD2. The V gene end was trimmed by 3 bases and the J gene end by 0 bases; junction bases not matched to a gene: 5. Germline CDR1 is MNHNS and CDR2 is SASEGT. This CDR3 comprises 16 residues.

The chain is built from TRBV27 and TRBJ2-1; TRBD2 matches 12 bases. The CDR3 is made up of 14 amino acids. Germline CDR1 is MNHEY and CDR2 is SMNVEV (reference sequence). V was pared by 4 bases and J by 7 bases, with 2 bases of the junction left unmatched. The CDR3 protein is CASSSGTSGNEQFF. Here the CDR3 DNA reads TGTGCCAGCAGTTCCGGGACTAGCGGGAATGAGCAGTTCTTC.

The table lists this clone with a count of one. CDR3 nucleotides: TGTGCCAGCAGTGAGGCAGGGAAGTCTTACACCTTC. Translated: CASSEAGKSYTF. The chain combines TRBV27 with TRBJ1-2, with D possibly TRBD1 on 5 matching bases. Per the germline V gene, CDR1 is MNHEY and CDR2 is SMNVEV (reference sequence). V was pared by 5 bases and J by 11 bases, with 15 bases between. There are 12 residues in the CDR3.

Concerning this clone: This same CDR3 is encoded by further DNA sequences in the sample. This rearrangement joins TRBV18 to TRBJ2-7; 8 nucleotides agree with TRBD2. CDR1 is KGHSH, CDR2 LQKENI, per germline. The CDR3 covers 13 residues. Losses at the gene ends were 3 bases for V and 2 bases for J; bases not matched to a gene: 0. CDR3 residues: CASSPGLAYEQYF. CDR3 DNA sequence: TGTGCCAGCTCACCGGGACTAGCCTACGAGCAGTACTTC.

The genes are TRBV27 and TRBJ1-6, with 12 bases aligning to TRBD1. The CDR3 length is 16 residues. Germline assignment: CDR1 MNHEY and CDR2 SMNVEV (reference sequence). V shed 0 bases and J 10 bases; nucleotides not matched to a gene: 4. CDR3 nucleotides: TGTGCCAGCAGTTTATCCGGGACAGGGGGCGGATCACCCCTCCACTTT. Protein: CASSLSGTGGGSPLHF.

The genes are TRBV2 and TRBJ1-6; D is perhaps TRBD1 (5 bases). Deletions cut 10 bases from V and 10 bases from J, with 20 bases between. The CDR3 totals 14 residues. CDR1 is SNHLY, CDR2 FYNNEI, per germline. The CDR3 DNA is TGTGCCACCCTTTTTGGGGGGGGAGGATCACCCCTCCACTTT. Translation gives CATLFGGGGSPLHF.

This chain uses TRBV7-3 with TRBJ2-1, with a possible D match to TRBD2 (7 bases). V shed 4 bases and J shed 4 bases, with 20 bases lying between them. The germline CDR1 and CDR2 sequences are SGHTA and FQGTGA. The CDR3 loop spans 17 amino acids. CDR3 amino acids: CASSSRGGGQEYNEQFF. In nucleotides, the CDR3 is TGTGCCAGCAGCTCCCGGGGAGGGGGACAAGAATACAATGAGCAGTTCTTC.

The rearrangement joins TRBV21-1 to TRBJ1-2; the D call in the table, TRBD1, was not verified against the DNA. TRBV21-1 is a known pseudogene. The CDR3 sequence is 15 residues long. CDR3 loop: CASSHRQGENYGYTF. The DNA of the CDR3 is TGTGCCAGCAGCCACCGACAGGGAGAGAACTATGGCTACACCTTC.

The J gene is TRBJ1-2, the V gene TRBV19; TRBD1 is a possible D gene (5 bases). V lost 7 bases to trimming and J lost 4 bases, with 16 bases between them. Germline loops: CDR1 LNHDA, CDR2 SQIVND (reference sequence). There are 14 residues in the CDR3. The CDR3 spells CASTPTAASYGYTF. CDR3 in DNA: TGTGCCAGTACCCCGACAGCCGCCAGCTATGGCTACACCTTC.

This clone was counted between two and nine times. The V call is TRBV7-7, the J call TRBJ2-3; tentative D call: TRBD2 (5 bases). V was shortened by 5 bases and J by 1 base, with 13 bases between the two germline ends. The CDR3 is made up of 15 amino acids. CDR1 SSHAT and CDR2 FNYEAQ come from the germline V gene (reference sequence). CDR3 sequence reads: CASSRTGSGTDTQYF. DNA of the CDR3: TGTGCCAGCAGCCGCACCGGTAGCGGCACAGATACGCAGTATTTT.

The gene calls are TRBV9 and TRBJ1-2; 7 bases match TRBD1. With V trimmed by 4 bases and J by 5 bases, 8 bases remained unmatched. The CDR3 spans 14 residues. The germline CDR1 and CDR2 sequences are SGDLS and YYNGEE. CDR3: CASSPRQGGYGYTF. The CDR3 DNA reads TGTGCCAGCAGCCCCCGACAGGGTGGGTATGGCTACACCTTC.

This CDR3 is CASSLGQLAVYNEQFF. CDR3 nucleotide sequence: TGTGCCAGCAGCTTAGGTCAACTAGCGGTATACAATGAGCAGTTCTTC. The chain is built from TRBV5-4 and TRBJ2-1; 8 bases align to TRBD2. CDR3 length: 16 amino acids. CDR1 and CDR2 (germline): SGHNT, YYREEE (reference sequence). V was clipped by 2 bases and J by 4 bases; unmatched bases: 8. Based on the CDR3 plus reference TRBV5-4 and TRBJ2-1, the full variable domain is ETGVTQSPTHLIKTRGQQVTLRCSSQSGHNTVSWYQQALGQGPQFIFQYYREEENGRGNFPPRFSGLQFPNYSSELNVNALELDDSALYLCASSLGQLAVYNEQFFGPGTRLTVL.

V is TRBV20-1 and J is TRBJ1-6, with TRBD1 identical over 9 bases. The J segment lost 0 bases and the V segment lost 3 bases, leaving 6 bases of the junction unmatched. The CDR3 has 17 amino acids. Germline CDR1 is DFQATT and CDR2 is SNEGSKA (reference sequence). The CDR3 DNA reads TGCAGTGCTAGTAAGACAGGGGGAGACTCCTATAATTCACCCCTCCACTTT. Protein: CSASKTGGDSYNSPLHF.

This clone was counted a single time. The genes are TRBV29-1 and TRBJ2-3; D call uncertain. This CDR3 is built from 12 residues. V shed 0 bases and J shed 5 bases, with 6 bases lying between them. Germline loops: CDR1 SQVTM, CDR2 ANQGSEA. DNA for the CDR3: TGCAGCGTTGAAGAGCCGGGAGATACGCAGTATTTT. Residues: CSVEEPGDTQYF.

The rearrangement links TRBV18 to TRBJ2-5; D is undetermined. With 3 bases removed from V and 0 bases from J, the gap between germline ends came to 11 bases. This CDR3 region has 15 residues. Germline V gene data show CDR1 as KGHSH and CDR2 as LQKENI. The CDR3 DNA sequence: TGTGCCAGCTCACCCCTCCAAGACAACCAAGAGACCCAGTACTTC. Translating it yields CASSPLQDNQETQYF.

This clone was picked up one time. The rearrangement joins TRBV24-1 to TRBJ2-3; a weak D match, TRBD2 (5 bases). The CDR3 contains 15 residues. Germline CDR1 is KGHDR and CDR2 is SFDVKD. V lost 4 bases and J lost 6, with 16 bases in between. The chain's CDR3 is CATSDPTRGSDTQYF. The CDR3, as DNA: TGTGCCACCAGTGACCCCACCAGAGGGTCTGATACGCAGTATTTT.

This chain uses TRBV5-6 with TRBJ2-2; 7 positions match TRBD1. Germline V gene lookup returns CDR1 SGHDT and CDR2 YYEEEE. The CDR3 length is 14 residues. Trimming cost V 2 bases and J 6 bases; bases outside gene matches: 4. The CDR3 reads CASSFEGAPGELFF. The CDR3, as DNA: TGTGCCAGCAGCTTCGAGGGGGCGCCCGGGGAGCTGTTTTTT. The full variable domain, its missing parts supplied by reference TRBV5-6 and TRBJ2-2, is DAGVTQSPTHLIKTRGQQVTLRCSPKSGHDTVSWYQQALGQGPQFIFQYYEEEERQRGNFPDRFSGHQFPNYSSELNVNALLLGDSALYLCASSFEGAPGELFFGEGSRLTVL.